One and the same sample provided the 4 T cell receptor beta chains below, sequenced in a study of T cell responses to AZD1222 COVID-19 vaccine. Using immunoSEQ multiplex PCR, the repertoire was profiled, and TCRdb retains in-frame clones only, with some absent. Of fewer than 200,000 clones listed, around 90% were seen once; the top ten hold 1.1%. Here the sequenced sample was peripheral blood, taken 28 days after the second AZD1222 dose. The receptors here all came from an adult who received the AZD1222 COVID-19 vaccine.

J is TRBJ2-5 and V is TRBV5-1; D perhaps matches TRBD1 (5 bases). The CDR3 extends over 13 amino acids. CDR1 is SGHRS and CDR2 is YFSETQ in the germline V gene. V was pared by 0 bases and J by 4 bases, with 7 bases between. CDR3 DNA: TGCGCCAGCAGCTTGGCAGGGTTAGAGACCCAGTACTTC. Its translation: CASSLAGLETQYF.

The chain combines TRBV29-1 with TRBJ2-7; 10 bases map to TRBD1. Unmatched junction bases numbered 9, after V lost 3 bases and J lost 7 bases. The V gene's germline CDR1 is SQVTM and CDR2 ANQGSEA. The CDR3 consists of 14 residues. The CDR3 sequence: CSVDDRQGAGEQYF. The CDR3 nucleotides read TGCAGCGTTGATGACCGACAGGGGGCTGGTGAGCAGTACTTC.

The CDR3 sequence: CASSYSRLSYEQYF. As DNA, the CDR3 is TGTGCCAGCAGTTACTCCCGGCTGTCCTACGAGCAGTACTTC. The chain has TRBV6-6 and TRBJ2-7; no clear D. Trimming took off 0 bases at V and 1 base at J, with 7 bases between the two ends. The germline V gene encodes CDR1 MNHNY and CDR2 SVGAGI (reference sequence). This CDR3 is 14 amino acids long.

This clone has more than one count but fewer than ten. The V call is TRBV12-3 or TRBV12-4, the J call TRBJ1-5, with D unresolved. Trimming stripped 6 bases from V and 7 bases from J, with 13 bases between. The CDR3 is 13 amino acids. The CDR3 spells CASSPQLGQPQHF. DNA for the CDR3: TGTGCCAGCAGCCCCCAGTTGGGGCAGCCCCAGCATTTT.